Each of the 8 T cell receptor beta chains below was sequenced from the same sample in a study of shared clonotypes between healthy human individuals. Libraries were prepared by immunoSEQ multiplex PCR; TCRdb keeps only in-frame clonotypes and omits some of them. Of about 2.1 million clones in the sample, just over 90% were seen once. Cells designated naive CD8 were CD45RO-negative and were positively selected for CCR7, with terminally differentiated effector memory CD45RA+ cells excluded. The source material was naive CD8+ T cells from PBMCs. These receptors originate from a man aged 18 to 30 in good health. Some clones in this sample may be carry-over from other donors' samples.

This chain links TRBV9 with TRBJ2-7; D is possibly TRBD1 (7 bases). The V end lost 9 bases, the J end lost 4 bases, and 17 bases lay between the germline ends. The V gene's germline CDR1 is SGDLS and CDR2 YYNGEE. This CDR3 has 13 amino acids. Here the CDR3 DNA reads TGTGCCACCGTCGGAGGGGGCCCATACGAGCAGTACTTC. It encodes CATVGGGPYEQYF.

The chain joins TRBV7-9 to TRBJ1-2; 7 bases are a match to TRBD1. There are 15 residues in the CDR3. The germline V gene encodes CDR1 SEHNR and CDR2 FQNEAQ (reference sequence). Trimming took 4 bases from V and 2 from J; bases not matched to a gene: 7. The CDR3 DNA reads TGTGCCAGCAGCTCCTCCGGGACAGACAACTATGGCTACACCTTC. As protein: CASSSSGTDNYGYTF.

The chain employs TRBV5-1 and TRBJ2-1; TRBD1 is a possible D gene (6 bases). Trimming cost V 5 bases and J 5 bases, with 14 bases left between them. The CDR3 has 14 residues. From germline, CDR1 is SGHRS and CDR2 YFSETQ. CDR3 region: CASSKGESHNEQFF. Written as DNA, the CDR3 is TGCGCCAGCAGTAAGGGGGAATCCCACAATGAGCAGTTCTTC. The full variable domain, with the rest looked up from reference TRBV5-1 and TRBJ2-1, is KAGVTQTPRYLIKTRGQQVTLSCSPISGHRSVSWYQQTPGQGLQFLFEYFSETQRNKGNFPGRFSGRQFSNSRSEMNVSTLELGDSALYLCASSKGESHNEQFFGPGTRLTVL.

V usage is TRBV4-1 and J usage is TRBJ2-1; no reliable D call. There are 16 residues in the CDR3. Germline V gene lookup returns CDR1 MGHRA and CDR2 YSYEKL. Trimming took off 4 bases at V and 3 bases at J, with 16 bases between the two ends. The CDR3 sequence is CASSRPVRSYYNEQFF. The DNA for the CDR3 is TGCGCCAGCAGCCGTCCGGTCAGGAGCTACTACAATGAGCAGTTCTTC.

In nucleotides, the CDR3 is TGTGCCAGCAGCCCTTCAGACAGGGGGCAGTACACCGGGGAGCTGTTTTTT. Its translation is CASSPSDRGQYTGELFF. This chain links TRBV7-9 with TRBJ2-2, with 10 bases matching TRBD1. The trim removed 5 bases at V and 3 bases at J, leaving 9 bases unmatched. From germline, CDR1 is SEHNR and CDR2 FQNEAQ (reference sequence). The CDR3 extends over 17 amino acids.

V and J are TRBV5-1 and TRBJ2-2, with D perhaps matching TRBD2 (5 bases). V gave up 5 bases and J gave up 7 bases, with 12 bases separating them. The germline V gene encodes CDR1 SGHRS and CDR2 YFSETQ. This CDR3 comprises 13 residues. CDR3 nucleotides: TGCGCCAGCAGACCCGAACGGGGCGGGGAGCTGTTTTTT. Amino acid sequence: CASRPERGGELFF.

The chain employs TRBV7-9 and TRBJ2-7, with a weak D call TRBD1 (5 bases). V was cut by 1 base and J by 1 base, with 14 bases left in between. From germline, CDR1 is SEHNR and CDR2 FQNEAQ (reference sequence). This CDR3 spans 16 amino acids. The CDR3 sequence is CASSLVRQGRSYEQYF. DNA for the CDR3: TGTGCCAGCAGCTTAGTCAGGCAGGGTCGGTCCTACGAGCAGTACTTC.

This sequence joins TRBV29-1 and TRBJ2-7; the match to TRBD1 covers 7 bases. The CDR3 runs to 13 residues. Germline CDR1 reads SQVTM; CDR2 reads ANQGSEA. V shed 3 bases and J 4 bases; nucleotides not matched to a gene: 6. CDR3 residues: CSVETLRGYEQYF. CDR3 DNA: TGCAGCGTTGAGACTCTCAGGGGGTACGAGCAGTACTTC.